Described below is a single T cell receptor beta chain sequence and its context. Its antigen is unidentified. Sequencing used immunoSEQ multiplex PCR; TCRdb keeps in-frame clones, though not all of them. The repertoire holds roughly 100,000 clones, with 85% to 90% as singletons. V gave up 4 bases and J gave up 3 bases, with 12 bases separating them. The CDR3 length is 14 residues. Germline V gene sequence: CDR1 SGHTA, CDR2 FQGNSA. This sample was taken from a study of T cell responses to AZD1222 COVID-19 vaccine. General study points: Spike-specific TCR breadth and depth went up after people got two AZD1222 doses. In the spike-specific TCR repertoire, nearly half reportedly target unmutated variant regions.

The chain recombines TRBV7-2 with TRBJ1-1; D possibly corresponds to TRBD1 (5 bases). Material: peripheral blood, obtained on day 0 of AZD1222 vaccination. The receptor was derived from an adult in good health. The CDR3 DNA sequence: TGTGCCAGCAGCTCCAACTACAGGTACACTGAAGCTTTCTTT. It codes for CASSSNYRYTEAFF.